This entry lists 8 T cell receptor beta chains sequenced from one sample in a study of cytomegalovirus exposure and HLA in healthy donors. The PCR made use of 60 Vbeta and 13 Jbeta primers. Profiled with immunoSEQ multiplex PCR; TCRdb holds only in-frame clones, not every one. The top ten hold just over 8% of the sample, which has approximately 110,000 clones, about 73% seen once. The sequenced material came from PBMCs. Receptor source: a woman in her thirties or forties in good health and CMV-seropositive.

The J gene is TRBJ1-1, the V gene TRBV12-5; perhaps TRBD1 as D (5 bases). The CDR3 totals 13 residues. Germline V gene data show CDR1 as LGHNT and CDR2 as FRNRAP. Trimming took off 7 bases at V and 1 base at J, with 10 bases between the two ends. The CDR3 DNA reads TGTGCTAGTGATAGACAGACGAACACTGAAGCTTTCTTT. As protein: CASDRQTNTEAFF. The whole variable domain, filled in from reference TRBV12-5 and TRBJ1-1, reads DARVTQTPRHKVTEMGQEVTMRCQPILGHNTVFWYRQTMMQGLELLAYFRNRAPLDDSGMPKDRFSAEMPDATLATLKIQPSEPRDSAVYFCASDRQTNTEAFFGQGTRLTVV.

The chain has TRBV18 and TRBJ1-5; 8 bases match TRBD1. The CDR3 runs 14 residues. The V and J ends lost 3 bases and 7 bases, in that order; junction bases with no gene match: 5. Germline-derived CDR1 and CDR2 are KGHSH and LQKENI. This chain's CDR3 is CASSPQGARQPQHF. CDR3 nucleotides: TGTGCCAGCTCACCTCAGGGGGCGCGGCAGCCCCAGCATTTT.

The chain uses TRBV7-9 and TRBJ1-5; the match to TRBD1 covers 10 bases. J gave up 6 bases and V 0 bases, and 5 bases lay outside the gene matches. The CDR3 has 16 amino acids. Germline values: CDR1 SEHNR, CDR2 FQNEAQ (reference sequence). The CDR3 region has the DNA TGTGCCAGCAGCTTAGCGTGGGACAGGGGAAGTCAGCCCCAGCATTTT. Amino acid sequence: CASSLAWDRGSQPQHF.

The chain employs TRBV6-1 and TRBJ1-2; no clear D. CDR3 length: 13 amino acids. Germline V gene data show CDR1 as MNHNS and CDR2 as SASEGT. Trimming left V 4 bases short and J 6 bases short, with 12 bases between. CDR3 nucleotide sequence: TGTGCCAGCAGTGTCCAGGCAGCCCATGGCTACACCTTC. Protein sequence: CASSVQAAHGYTF.

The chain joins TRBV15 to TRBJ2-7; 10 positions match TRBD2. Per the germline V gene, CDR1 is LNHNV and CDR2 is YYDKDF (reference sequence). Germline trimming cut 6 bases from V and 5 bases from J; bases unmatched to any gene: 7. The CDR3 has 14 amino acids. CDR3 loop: CATSNIAGGNEQYF. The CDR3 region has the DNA TGTGCCACCAGTAACATAGCGGGGGGAAACGAGCAGTACTTC.

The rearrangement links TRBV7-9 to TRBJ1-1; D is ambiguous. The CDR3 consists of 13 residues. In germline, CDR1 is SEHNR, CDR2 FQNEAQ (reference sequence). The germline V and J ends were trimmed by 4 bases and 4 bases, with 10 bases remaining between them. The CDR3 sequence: CASSSEVGTEAFF. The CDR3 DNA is TGTGCCAGCAGCTCCGAGGTTGGCACTGAAGCTTTCTTT.

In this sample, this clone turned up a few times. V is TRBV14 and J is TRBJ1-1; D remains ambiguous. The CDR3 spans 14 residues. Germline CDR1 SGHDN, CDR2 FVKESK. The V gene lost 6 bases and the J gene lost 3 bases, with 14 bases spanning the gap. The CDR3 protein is CASRQLGGYTEAFF. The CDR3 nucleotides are TGTGCCAGCAGACAGCTAGGAGGATACACTGAAGCTTTCTTT.

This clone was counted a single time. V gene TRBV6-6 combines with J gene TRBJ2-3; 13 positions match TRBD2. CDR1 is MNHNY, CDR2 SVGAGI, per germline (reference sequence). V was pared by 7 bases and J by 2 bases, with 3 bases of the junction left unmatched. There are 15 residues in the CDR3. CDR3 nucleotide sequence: TGTGCCAGCACGGGACTAGCGGGGACCACAGATACGCAGTATTTT. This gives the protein CASTGLAGTTDTQYF.